Below, 9 T cell receptor beta chains from the same sample are listed, as sequenced in a study of beta chain features in type 1 diabetes. Study-wide results and limits: All four CD4+ subsets from Type 1 diabetes patients carried moderately but significantly shorter TCRB CDR3s.

The whole isolated RNA underwent reverse transcription, so sequencing captured expressed TCRB transcripts. Measured with immunoSEQ multiplex PCR; TCRdb has only the in-frame clones, and not every one. The data show about 340,000 clones, approximately 13% seen once. Which antigens these TCRs recognize remains unknown. The sample was naive CD4+ T cells from blood. These TCRs come from a woman under 30 with type 1 diabetes.

The chain recombines TRBV5-4 with TRBJ2-3; TRBD2 might be the D (5 bases). This CDR3 has 16 amino acids. Germline V gives CDR1 SGHNT, CDR2 YYREEE (reference sequence). V was pared by 4 bases and J by 1 base, with 16 bases between. The CDR3 bases are TGTGCCAGCAGCCCTAGCCCCCCGGTGGGCACAGATACGCAGTATTTT. It codes for CASSPSPPVGTDTQYF.

This clone has a handful of counts. This chain uses TRBV14 with TRBJ1-2; 8 bases fit TRBD1. Germline V gene sequence: CDR1 SGHDN, CDR2 FVKESK. V lost 3 bases and J lost 3; bases outside the gene matches: 6. This CDR3 is built from 15 residues. CDR3 sequence: CASSQRTGNYYGYTF. In DNA, the CDR3 is TGTGCCAGCAGCCAGAGGACAGGGAATTACTATGGCTACACCTTC.

This clone showed up just a few times. The V and J genes are TRBV7-9 and TRBJ2-7, with D maybe TRBD1 (7 bases). Germline CDR1 reads SEHNR; CDR2 reads FQNEAQ (reference sequence). There are 14 residues in the CDR3. V lost 3 bases, J lost 3 bases, and 12 bases lay in between. DNA of the CDR3: TGTGCCAGCAGCTTGCAGGGGGGTGTCTACGAGCAGTACTTC. Encoded protein: CASSLQGGVYEQYF.

V usage is TRBV15 and J usage is TRBJ1-2, with 11 bases aligning to TRBD1. The CDR3 is 17 residues long. Germline CDR1 reads LNHNV; CDR2 reads YYDKDF (reference sequence). Trimming took 0 bases from V and 5 from J; bases not matched to a gene: 8. The CDR3 reads CATSRDPRGQGGYGYTF. In nucleotides, the CDR3 is TGTGCCACCAGCAGAGATCCTAGGGGACAGGGGGGATATGGCTACACCTTC.

V usage is TRBV6-6 and J usage is TRBJ2-5, with 8 nucleotides matching TRBD2. This CDR3 region has 14 residues. The trim removed 5 bases at V and 2 bases at J, leaving 4 bases unmatched. Germline CDR1 MNHNY, CDR2 SVGAGI (reference sequence). Here the CDR3 reads CASSTSGSQETQYF. CDR3 coding DNA: TGTGCCAGCAGTACTAGCGGCTCGCAAGAGACCCAGTACTTC.

This clone has more than one count but fewer than ten. The gene calls are TRBV9 and TRBJ2-5, with TRBD2 as a possible D gene (6 bases). The germline V gene encodes CDR1 SGDLS and CDR2 YYNGEE. V gave up 4 bases and J gave up 2 bases, with 12 bases separating them. The length of the CDR3 is 14 residues. The CDR3 reads CASSSRTKQETQYF. CDR3 in DNA: TGTGCCAGCAGCTCCCGGACTAAGCAAGAGACCCAGTACTTC.

This clone was observed a few times. V usage is TRBV7-2 and J usage is TRBJ2-7; possible D gene TRBD2, 5 bases. V was shortened by 4 bases and J by 5 bases, with 12 bases between the two germline ends. Germline lookup yields CDR1 SGHTA and CDR2 FQGNSA. The CDR3 covers 13 residues. DNA of the CDR3: TGTGCCAGCAGCTCTGGACTCCGGGACGAGCAGTACTTC. Its protein product is CASSSGLRDEQYF.

The V gene is TRBV19, the J gene TRBJ2-5; 11 bases fit TRBD2. Looked up from germline, CDR1 is LNHDA and CDR2 is SQIVND (reference sequence). J gave up 2 bases and V 8 bases, and 10 bases lay outside the gene matches. The CDR3 totals 16 residues. CDR3 in DNA: TGTGCCAGTTCACTAGCGGGAGCCCCGCCACAAGAGACCCAGTACTTC. Residues: CASSLAGAPPQETQYF.

The sample holds a few counts of this clone. Different DNA sequences within this sample yield the same CDR3. The chain combines TRBV2 with TRBJ2-7; 11 positions match TRBD1. With V trimmed by 8 bases and J by 5 bases, 5 bases remained unmatched. Germline assignment: CDR1 SNHLY and CDR2 FYNNEI. CDR3 size: 13 residues. CDR3 region: CASRGTGGHEQYF. CDR3 nucleotides: TGTGCCAGCCGCGGGACAGGGGGGCACGAGCAGTACTTC.